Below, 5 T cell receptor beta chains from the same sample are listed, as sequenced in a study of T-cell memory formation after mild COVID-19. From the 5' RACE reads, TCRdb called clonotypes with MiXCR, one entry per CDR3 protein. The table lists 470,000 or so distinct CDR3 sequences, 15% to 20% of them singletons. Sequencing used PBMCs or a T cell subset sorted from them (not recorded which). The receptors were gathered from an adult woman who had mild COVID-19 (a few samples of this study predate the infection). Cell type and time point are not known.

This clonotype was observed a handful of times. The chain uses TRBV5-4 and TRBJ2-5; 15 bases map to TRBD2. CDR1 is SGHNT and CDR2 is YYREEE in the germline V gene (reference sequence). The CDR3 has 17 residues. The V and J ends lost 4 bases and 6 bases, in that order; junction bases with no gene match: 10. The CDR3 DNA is TGTGCCAGCAGCGCCGGACTAGCGGGGGGGTTCGGCAAGACCCAGTACTTC. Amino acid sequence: CASSAGLAGGFGKTQYF.

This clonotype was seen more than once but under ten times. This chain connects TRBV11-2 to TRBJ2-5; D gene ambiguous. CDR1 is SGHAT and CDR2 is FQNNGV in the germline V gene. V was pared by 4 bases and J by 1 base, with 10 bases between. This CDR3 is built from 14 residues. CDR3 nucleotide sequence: TGTGCCAGCAGCTCCCGGACGGGCCAAGAGACCCAGTACTTC. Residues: CASSSRTGQETQYF.

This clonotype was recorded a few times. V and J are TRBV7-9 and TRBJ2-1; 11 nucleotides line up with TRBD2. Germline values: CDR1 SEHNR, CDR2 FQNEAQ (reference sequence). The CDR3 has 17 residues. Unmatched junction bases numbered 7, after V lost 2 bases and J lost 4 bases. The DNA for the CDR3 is TGTGCCAGCAGCTTAACTTTAGCGGGGGGGGCATACAATGAGCAGTTCTTC. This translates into CASSLTLAGGAYNEQFF. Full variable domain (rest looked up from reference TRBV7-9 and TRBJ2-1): DTGVSQNPRHKITKRGQNVTFRCDPISEHNRLYWYRQTLGQGPEFLTYFQNEAQLEKSRLLSDRFSAERPKGSFSTLEIQRTEQGDSAMYLCASSLTLAGGAYNEQFFGPGTRLTVL.

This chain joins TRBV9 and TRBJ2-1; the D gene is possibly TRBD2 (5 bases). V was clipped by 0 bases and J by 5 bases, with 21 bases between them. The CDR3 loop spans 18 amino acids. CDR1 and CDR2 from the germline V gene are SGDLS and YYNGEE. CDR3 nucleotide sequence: TGTGCCAGCAGCGTAGCTTGGCCCCCCGGGATTGGGAACAATGAGCAGTTCTTC. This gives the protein CASSVAWPPGIGNNEQFF.

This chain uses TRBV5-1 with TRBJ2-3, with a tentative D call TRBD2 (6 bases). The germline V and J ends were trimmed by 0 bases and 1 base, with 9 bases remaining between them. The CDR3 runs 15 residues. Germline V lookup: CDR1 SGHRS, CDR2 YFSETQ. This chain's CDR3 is CASSLAEGRTDTQYF. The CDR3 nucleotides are TGCGCCAGCAGCTTGGCGGAGGGCCGCACAGATACGCAGTATTTT. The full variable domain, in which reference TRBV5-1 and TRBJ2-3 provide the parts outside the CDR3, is KAGVTQTPRYLIKTRGQQVTLSCSPISGHRSVSWYQQTPGQGLQFLFEYFSETQRNKGNFPGRFSGRQFSNSRSEMNVSTLELGDSALYLCASSLAEGRTDTQYFGPGTRLTVL.